This TCR beta chain was sequenced in a study of blood T cell repertoires in COVID-19. The CDR3 covers 15 residues. Germline CDR1 is SGHTS and CDR2 is YDEGEE. The ends were cut back, 1 base at V and 6 bases at J, with 15 bases in the middle. This table comes from immunoSEQ multiplex PCR, and its TCRdb copy is limited to in-frame clones, with some not included. The data hold 200,000 to 250,000 clones, with approximately 80% observed a single time. The sequence came from a woman aged 35 to 49 with acute COVID-19. This chain joins TRBV5-8 and TRBJ2-3, with D hard to call. Sequencing used PBMCs or T cells enriched from blood (not recorded which). The CDR3 region is CASSLWSRPEDTQYF. CDR3 DNA: TGTGCCAGCAGCTTGTGGTCCAGGCCCGAGGATACGCAGTATTTT.